This section outlines one T cell receptor beta chain sequence together with its context. The antigen is not known. This sample stems from a study of T cell responses to AZD1222 COVID-19 vaccine. Study summary: Analysis merged second doses at about 4 or about 12 weeks.

This table comes from immunoSEQ multiplex PCR, and its TCRdb copy is limited to in-frame clones, with some not included. In the table there are 67,000 or so clones, 84% of which are singletons. CDR3 length: 15 amino acids. Germline V gene sequence: CDR1 LGHNA, CDR2 YNFKEQ. V lost 4 bases, J lost 1 base, and 13 bases lay in between. Study-wide results and caveats: Distributed over spike, vaccine-associated CD4 TCRs predominated at 160-218 and 743-854. Baseline seropositives among AZD1222 recipients totaled only five to seven.

This TCR was sampled from an adult in good health. The V call is TRBV4-2, the J call TRBJ1-1; perhaps TRBD1 as D (5 bases). The specimen was peripheral blood, collected on day 0 of AZD1222 vaccination. CDR3 protein: CASSLVWGSNTEAFF. In DNA form, the CDR3 reads TGTGCCAGCAGCCTCGTTTGGGGGTCGAACACTGAAGCTTTCTTT.